The clone carrying this T cell receptor beta chain was recorded many times. CDR1 and CDR2 from the germline V gene are SEHNR and FQNEAQ (reference sequence). The CDR3 runs to 13 residues. Trimming took 3 bases from V and 9 from J; bases not matched to a gene: 6. This specimen comes from a study of T cells in Graves' hyperthyroidism and ophthalmopathy. RNA transcripts provided the source from which TCR beta CDR3 regions were amplified. Initially, a first-round RT-PCR of the TCR CDR3 employed the HTBI primer set. TCRdb passed the multiplex PCR reads through MiXCR, listing each CDR3 protein once. Here the sample spans approximately 300,000 distinct CDR3 sequences, approximately 16% being singletons.

Sequencing was carried out using blood. V gene TRBV7-9 combines with J gene TRBJ1-1, with TRBD1 matching 8 bases. This TCR came from a man aged 25 to 40 with Graves' hyperthyroidism. The CDR3 DNA sequence: TGTGCCAGCAGCTTGGGGACAGGTGGGAAAGCTTTCTTT. The encoded protein is CASSLGTGGKAFF.